Shown below are 2 T cell receptor beta chains from a single sample sequenced in a study of cytomegalovirus exposure and HLA in healthy donors. The PCR contained 60 Vbeta and 13 Jbeta primers. Sequenced by immunoSEQ multiplex PCR; TCRdb stores in-frame clones only, minus some. The profile covers some 180,000 clones, with roughly 87% appearing a single time and approximately 1.1% taken by the ten largest. Sequenced material: PBMCs. Source of these receptors: a boy aged 2 to 10 in good health and CMV-seronegative.

The chain combines TRBV14 with TRBJ2-7, with 9 bases matching TRBD1. The germline gives CDR1 SGHDN, CDR2 FVKESK. The CDR3 length is 15 residues. Unmatched junction bases numbered 6, after V lost 1 base and J lost 5 bases. The CDR3 region has the DNA TGTGCCAGCAGCCAAGCGCAACGGACAGGGGACGAGCAGTACTTC. Translating gives CASSQAQRTGDEQYF. The complete variable domain, with remaining parts taken from reference TRBV14 and TRBJ2-7, reads EAGVTQFPSHSVIEKGQTVTLRCDPISGHDNLYWYRRVMGKEIKFLLHFVKESKQDESGMPNNRFLAERTGGTYSTLKVQPAELEDSGVYFCASSQAQRTGDEQYFGPGTRLTVT.

The chain employs TRBV19 and TRBJ1-1, with D uncertain. CDR1 LNHDA and CDR2 SQIVND come from the germline V gene (reference sequence). V dropped 2 bases and J dropped 0 bases, with 13 bases sitting between them. The CDR3 runs 16 residues. The CDR3 loop is CASSIMFGMMNTEAFF. CDR3 coding DNA: TGTGCCAGTAGTATAATGTTCGGTATGATGAACACTGAAGCTTTCTTT.